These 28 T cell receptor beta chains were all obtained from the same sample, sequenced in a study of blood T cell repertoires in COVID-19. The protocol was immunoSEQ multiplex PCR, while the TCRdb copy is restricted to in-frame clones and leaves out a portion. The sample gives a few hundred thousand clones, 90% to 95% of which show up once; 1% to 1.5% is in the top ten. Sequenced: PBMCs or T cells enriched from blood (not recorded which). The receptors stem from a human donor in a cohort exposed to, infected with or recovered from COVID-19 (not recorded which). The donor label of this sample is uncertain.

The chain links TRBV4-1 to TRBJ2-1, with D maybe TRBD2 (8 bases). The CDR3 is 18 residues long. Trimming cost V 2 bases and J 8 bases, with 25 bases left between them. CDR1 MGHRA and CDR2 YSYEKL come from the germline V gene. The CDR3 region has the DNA TGCGCCAGCAGCCAACCACTAAGGGGGCGGGGGGCCGGCCATGAGCAGTTCTTC. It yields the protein CASSQPLRGRGAGHEQFF.

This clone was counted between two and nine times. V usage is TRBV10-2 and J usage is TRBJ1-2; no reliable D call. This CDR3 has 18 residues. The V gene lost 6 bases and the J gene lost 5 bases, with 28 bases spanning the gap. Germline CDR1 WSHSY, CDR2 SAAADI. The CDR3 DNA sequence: TGCGCCAGCAGAATATTCCTAGATGAGACCGCCGCCTCTTATGGCTACACCTTC. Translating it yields CASRIFLDETAASYGYTF.

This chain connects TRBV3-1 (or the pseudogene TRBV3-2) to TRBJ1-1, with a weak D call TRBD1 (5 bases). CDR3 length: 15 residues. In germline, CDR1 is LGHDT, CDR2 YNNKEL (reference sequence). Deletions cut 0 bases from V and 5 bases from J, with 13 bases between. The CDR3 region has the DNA TGTGCCAGCAGCCAAGATCTCGCAGGGAAGACTGAAGCTTTCTTT. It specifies CASSQDLAGKTEAFF.

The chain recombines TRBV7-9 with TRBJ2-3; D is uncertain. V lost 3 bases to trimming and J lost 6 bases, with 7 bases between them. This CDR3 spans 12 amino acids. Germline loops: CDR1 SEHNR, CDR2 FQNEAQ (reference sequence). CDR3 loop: CASSFPSDTQYF. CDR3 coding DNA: TGTGCCAGCAGCTTCCCATCCGATACGCAGTATTTT.

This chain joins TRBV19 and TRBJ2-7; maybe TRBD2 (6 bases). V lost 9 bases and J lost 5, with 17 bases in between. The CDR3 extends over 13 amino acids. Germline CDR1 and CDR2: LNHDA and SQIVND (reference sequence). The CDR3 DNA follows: TGTGCCAGCCGGGGGAGACAGTCCCACGAGCAGTACTTC. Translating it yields CASRGRQSHEQYF.

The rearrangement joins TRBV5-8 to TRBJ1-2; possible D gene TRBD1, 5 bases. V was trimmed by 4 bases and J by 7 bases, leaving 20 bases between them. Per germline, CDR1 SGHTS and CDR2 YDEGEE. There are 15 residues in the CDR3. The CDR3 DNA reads TGTGCCAGCAGCGGATCGGACGGCTTAGGGGTTGGCTACACCTTC. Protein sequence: CASSGSDGLGVGYTF.

CDR3 residues: CASSYRDRGYQETQYF. The CDR3 region has the DNA TGTGCCAGCAGCTATAGGGACAGGGGGTACCAAGAGACCCAGTACTTC. V gene TRBV13 combines with J gene TRBJ2-5; 11 positions match TRBD1. In germline, CDR1 is PRHDT, CDR2 FYEKMQ (reference sequence). Trimming took 4 bases from V and 0 from J; bases not matched to a gene: 4. CDR3 length equals 16 residues.

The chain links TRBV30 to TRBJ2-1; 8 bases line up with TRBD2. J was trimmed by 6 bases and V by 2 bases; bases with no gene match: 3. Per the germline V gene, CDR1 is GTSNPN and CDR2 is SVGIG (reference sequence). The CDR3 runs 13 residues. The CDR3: CAWSSGTSNEQFF. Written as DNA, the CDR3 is TGTGCCTGGAGTTCCGGGACTAGCAATGAGCAGTTCTTC.

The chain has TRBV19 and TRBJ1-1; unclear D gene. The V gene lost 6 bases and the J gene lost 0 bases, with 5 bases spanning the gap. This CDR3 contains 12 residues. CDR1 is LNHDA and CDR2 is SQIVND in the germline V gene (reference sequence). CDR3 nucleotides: TGTGCCAGTAGCGCTATGAACACTGAAGCTTTCTTT. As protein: CASSAMNTEAFF. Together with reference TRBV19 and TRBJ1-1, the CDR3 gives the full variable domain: DGGITQSPKYLFRKEGQNVTLSCEQNLNHDAMYWYRQDPGQGLRLIYYSQIVNDFQKGDIAEGYSVSREKKESFPLTVTSAQKNPTAFYLCASSAMNTEAFFGQGTRLTVV.

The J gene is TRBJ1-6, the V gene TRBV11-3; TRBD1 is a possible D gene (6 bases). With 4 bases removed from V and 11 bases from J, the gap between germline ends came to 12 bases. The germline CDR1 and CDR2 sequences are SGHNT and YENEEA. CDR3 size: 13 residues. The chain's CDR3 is CASSYTGSAPLHF. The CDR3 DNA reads TGTGCCAGCAGCTATACAGGGTCTGCACCCCTCCACTTT.

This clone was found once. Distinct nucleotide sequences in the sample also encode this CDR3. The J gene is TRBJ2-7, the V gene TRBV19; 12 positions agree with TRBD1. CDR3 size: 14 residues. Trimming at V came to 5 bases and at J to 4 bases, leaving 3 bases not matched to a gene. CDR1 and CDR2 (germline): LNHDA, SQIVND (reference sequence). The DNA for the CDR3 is TGTGCCAGTAGTCCGGGACAGGGGGCGTACGAGCAGTACTTC. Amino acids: CASSPGQGAYEQYF.

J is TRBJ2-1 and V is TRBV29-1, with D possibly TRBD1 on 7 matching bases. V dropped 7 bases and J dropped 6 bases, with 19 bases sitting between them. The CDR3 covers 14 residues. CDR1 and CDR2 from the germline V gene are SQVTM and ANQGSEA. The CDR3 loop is CSAASQGGGNEQFF. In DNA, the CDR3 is TGCAGCGCCGCCAGCCAGGGGGGAGGCAATGAGCAGTTCTTC.

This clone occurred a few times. This CDR3 is CASRRLAVRNTEAFF. DNA of the CDR3: TGTGCCAGCCGGAGGTTGGCAGTGCGGAACACTGAAGCTTTCTTT. This rearrangement joins TRBV2 to TRBJ1-1, with D unclear. There are 15 residues in the CDR3. V shed 8 bases and J shed 1 base, with 17 bases lying between them. CDR1 and CDR2 (germline): SNHLY, FYNNEI.

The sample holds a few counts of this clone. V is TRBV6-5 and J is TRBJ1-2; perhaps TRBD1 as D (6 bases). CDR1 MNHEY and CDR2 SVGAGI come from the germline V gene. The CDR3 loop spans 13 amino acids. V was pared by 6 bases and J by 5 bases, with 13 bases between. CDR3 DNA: TGTGCCAGCAGCCCCGGACAGACTTATGGCTACACCTTC. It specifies CASSPGQTYGYTF.

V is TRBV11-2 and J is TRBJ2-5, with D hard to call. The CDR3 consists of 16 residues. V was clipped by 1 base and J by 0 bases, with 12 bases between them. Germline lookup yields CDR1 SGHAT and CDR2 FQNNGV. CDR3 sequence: CASSLGWVRDQETQYF. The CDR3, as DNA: TGTGCCAGCAGCTTAGGATGGGTCCGGGACCAAGAGACCCAGTACTTC.

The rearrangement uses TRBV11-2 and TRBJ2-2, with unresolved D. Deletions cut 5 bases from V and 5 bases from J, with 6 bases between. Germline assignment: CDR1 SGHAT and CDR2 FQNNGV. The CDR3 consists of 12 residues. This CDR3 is CASSPVTGELFF. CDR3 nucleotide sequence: TGTGCCAGCAGCCCGGTGACCGGGGAGCTGTTTTTT. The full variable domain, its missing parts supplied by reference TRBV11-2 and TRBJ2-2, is EAGVAQSPRYKIIEKRQSVAFWCNPISGHATLYWYQQILGQGPKLLIQFQNNGVVDDSQLPKDRFSAERLKGVDSTLKIQPAKLEDSAVYLCASSPVTGELFFGEGSRLTVL.

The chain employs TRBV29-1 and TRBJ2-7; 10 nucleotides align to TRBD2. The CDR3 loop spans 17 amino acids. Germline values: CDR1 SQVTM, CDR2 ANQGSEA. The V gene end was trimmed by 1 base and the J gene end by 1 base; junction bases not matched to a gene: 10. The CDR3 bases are TGCAGCGTTGAAGTTAACTCGGGGACTAGCGCTTCCTACGAGCAGTACTTC. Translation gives CSVEVNSGTSASYEQYF.

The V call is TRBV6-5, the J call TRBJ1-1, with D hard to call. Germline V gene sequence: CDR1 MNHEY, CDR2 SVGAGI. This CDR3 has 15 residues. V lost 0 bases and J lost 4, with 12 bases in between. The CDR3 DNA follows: TGTGCCAGCAGTTACTCGTCAGGATCTCGCACTGAAGCTTTCTTT. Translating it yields CASSYSSGSRTEAFF.

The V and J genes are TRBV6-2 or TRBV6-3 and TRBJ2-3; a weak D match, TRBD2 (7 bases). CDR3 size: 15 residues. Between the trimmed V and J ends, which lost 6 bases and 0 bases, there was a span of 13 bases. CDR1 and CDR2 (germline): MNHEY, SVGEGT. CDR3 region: CASSPGGPSTDTQYF. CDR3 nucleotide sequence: TGTGCCAGCAGCCCCGGGGGGCCTAGCACAGATACGCAGTATTTT.

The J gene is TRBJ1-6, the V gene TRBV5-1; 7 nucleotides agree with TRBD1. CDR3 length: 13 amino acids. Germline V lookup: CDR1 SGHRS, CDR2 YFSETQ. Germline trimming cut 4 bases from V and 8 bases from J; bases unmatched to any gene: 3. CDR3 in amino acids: CASSTGTDSPLHF. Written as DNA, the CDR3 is TGCGCCAGCAGCACTGGGACAGATTCACCCCTCCACTTT.

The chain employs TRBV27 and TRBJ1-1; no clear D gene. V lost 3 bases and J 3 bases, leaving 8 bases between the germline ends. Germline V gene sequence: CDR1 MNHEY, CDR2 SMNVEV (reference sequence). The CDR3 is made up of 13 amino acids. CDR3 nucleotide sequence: TGTGCCAGCAGTTTCTCCCACTACACTGAAGCTTTCTTT. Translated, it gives CASSFSHYTEAFF.

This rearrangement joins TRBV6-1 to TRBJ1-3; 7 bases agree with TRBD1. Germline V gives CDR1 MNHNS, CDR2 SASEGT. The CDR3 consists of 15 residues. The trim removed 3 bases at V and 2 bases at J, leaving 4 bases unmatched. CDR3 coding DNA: TGTGCCAGCAGTGACGGCGGGACAGCTGGAAACACCATATATTTT. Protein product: CASSDGGTAGNTIYF.

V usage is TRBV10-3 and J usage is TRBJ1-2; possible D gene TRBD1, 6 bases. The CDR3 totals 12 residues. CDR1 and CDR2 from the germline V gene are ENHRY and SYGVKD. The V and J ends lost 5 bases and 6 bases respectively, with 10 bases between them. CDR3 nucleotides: TGTGCCATCAGTCAAGGGGGGGATGGCTACACCTTC. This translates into CAISQGGDGYTF.

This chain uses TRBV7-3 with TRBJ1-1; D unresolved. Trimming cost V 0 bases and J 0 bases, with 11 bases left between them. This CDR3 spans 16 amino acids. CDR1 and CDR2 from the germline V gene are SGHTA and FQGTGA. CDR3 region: CASSLTAAVMNTEAFF. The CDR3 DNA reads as TGTGCCAGCAGCTTAACGGCTGCAGTCATGAACACTGAAGCTTTCTTT.

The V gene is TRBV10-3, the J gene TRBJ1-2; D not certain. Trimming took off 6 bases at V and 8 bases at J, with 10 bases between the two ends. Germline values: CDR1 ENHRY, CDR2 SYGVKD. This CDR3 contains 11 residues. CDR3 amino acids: CAIRVGRGYTF. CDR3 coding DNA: TGTGCCATCAGGGTGGGCAGGGGCTACACCTTC.

CDR3 in amino acids: CASSSYRVLFF. In DNA, the CDR3 is TGTGCCAGCAGTTCTTACAGGGTACTGTTCTTC. The gene calls are TRBV27 and TRBJ2-1; TRBD1 might be the D (6 bases). The germline CDR1 and CDR2 sequences are MNHEY and SMNVEV (reference sequence). The CDR3 is made up of 11 amino acids. Trimming cost V 4 bases and J 15 bases, with 13 bases left between them.

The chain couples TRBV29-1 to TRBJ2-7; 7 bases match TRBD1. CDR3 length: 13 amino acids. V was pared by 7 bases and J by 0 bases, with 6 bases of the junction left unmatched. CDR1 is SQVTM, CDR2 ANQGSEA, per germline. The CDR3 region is CSAGTATSYEQYF. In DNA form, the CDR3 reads TGCAGCGCCGGGACAGCCACCTCCTACGAGCAGTACTTC.

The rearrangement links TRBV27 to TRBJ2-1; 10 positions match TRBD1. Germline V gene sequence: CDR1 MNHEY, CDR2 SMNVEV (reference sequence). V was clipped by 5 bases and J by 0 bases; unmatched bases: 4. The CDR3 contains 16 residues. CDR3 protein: CASSGTGASSYNEQFF. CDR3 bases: TGTGCCAGCAGTGGGACAGGGGCCAGCTCCTACAATGAGCAGTTCTTC.